This TCR beta chain stems from a study of cytomegalovirus exposure and HLA in healthy donors. Study results and caveats: Through in vitro validation, three CMV-associated chains were shown to be specific for CMV antigens. Within the 120 validation repertoires, first-cohort TCR clusters tended to co-occur, according to a later analysis. Both high specificity and high sensitivity reportedly marked the classifier's diagnosis of cytomegalovirus status.

The donors were members of the roughly 120-subject validation cohort (separate from the approximately 730-subject first cohort). Profiled with immunoSEQ multiplex PCR; TCRdb holds only in-frame clones, not every one. The data show about 60,000 clones, around 96% seen once. Notes on this clone: No antigen is known for it.

The CDR3 is 14 amino acids. J gave up 5 bases and V 8 bases, and 7 bases lay outside the gene matches. Germline values: CDR1 MDHEN, CDR2 SYDVKM. Sequenced material: PBMCs. This receptor was taken from a young woman in good health and CMV-seronegative. The rearrangement joins TRBV28 to TRBJ1-5; TRBD1 aligns across 9 bases. The CDR3 coding sequence is TGTGCCAGCCTGGACAGGGGTGTTTATCAGCCCCAGCATTTT. This gives the protein CASLDRGVYQPQHF.